Sequencing of this T cell receptor (beta chain) was carried out in a study of naive and memory T cell subsets. Overnight CMV lysate stimulation of fresh PBMCs defined donor CMV status by CD4+ IFNgamma. Study outcomes and limitations: Naive repertoires, especially CD8, held a few larger clonotypes, possibly memory cells re-expressing CD45RA.

For this clonotype: Its antigen is currently unknown.

Trimming pared 5 bases from V and 8 bases from J, leaving 22 bases between. The CDR3 totals 17 residues. Germline values: CDR1 LGHDT, CDR2 YNNKEL (reference sequence). An equimolar mix of two oligonucleotides served as the beta constant-region primer for TRBC1 and TRBC2. The ligated cDNA underwent four PCR rounds using SP2 and nested alpha and beta constant-region primers. A 12-nucleotide UMI and the SP2 primer were added to the cDNA 3' end by oligonucleotide ligation. TCRdb ran MiXCR on the UMI-ligation and nested PCR reads and lists one entry per CDR3 protein. The table shows tens of thousands of distinct CDR3 sequences, with over 9% occurring only once.

The chain joins TRBV3-1 to TRBJ1-6; no clear D gene. Sequencing used naive CD4+ T cells from blood. This TCR was sampled from a human donor in good health. The CDR3 DNA follows: TGTGCCAGCAGCGCTTACAGTATAAGTAATTGGGATTCACCCCTCCACTTT. This codes for CASSAYSISNWDSPLHF.